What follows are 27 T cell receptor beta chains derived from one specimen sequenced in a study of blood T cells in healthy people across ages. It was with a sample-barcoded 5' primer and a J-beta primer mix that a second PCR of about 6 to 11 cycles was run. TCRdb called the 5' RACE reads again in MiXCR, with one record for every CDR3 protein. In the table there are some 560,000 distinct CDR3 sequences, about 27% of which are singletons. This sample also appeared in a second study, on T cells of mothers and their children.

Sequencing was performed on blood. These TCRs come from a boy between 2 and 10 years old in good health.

The CDR3 reads CASRSRDRVNEQYF. CDR3 coding DNA: TGTGCCAGCAGAAGCCGGGACAGGGTTAACGAGCAGTACTTC. The chain couples TRBV6-6 to TRBJ2-7; 9 nucleotides agree with TRBD1. Per germline, CDR1 MNHNY and CDR2 SVGAGI (reference sequence). Unmatched junction bases numbered 8, after V lost 6 bases and J lost 5 bases. CDR3 size: 14 residues.

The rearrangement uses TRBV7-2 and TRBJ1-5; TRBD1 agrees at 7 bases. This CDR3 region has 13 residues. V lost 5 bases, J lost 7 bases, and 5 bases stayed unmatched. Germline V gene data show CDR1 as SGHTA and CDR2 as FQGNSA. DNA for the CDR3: TGTGCCAGCAGCAAGACAGGGTTCCAGCCCCAGCATTTT. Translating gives CASSKTGFQPQHF.

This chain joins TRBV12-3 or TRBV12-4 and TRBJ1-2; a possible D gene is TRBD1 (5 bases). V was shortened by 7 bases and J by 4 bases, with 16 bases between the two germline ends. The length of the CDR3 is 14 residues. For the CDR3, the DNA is TGTGCCAGCAACACAAAGGGACGAATCTATGGCTACACCTTC. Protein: CASNTKGRIYGYTF.

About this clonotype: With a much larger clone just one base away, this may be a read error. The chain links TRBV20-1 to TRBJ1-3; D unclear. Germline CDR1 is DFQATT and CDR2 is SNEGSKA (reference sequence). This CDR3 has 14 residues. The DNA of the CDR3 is TGCAGTGCTAGAGATCCCGGGCCCGGAAACGCCATATATTTT. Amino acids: CSARDPGPGNAIYF.

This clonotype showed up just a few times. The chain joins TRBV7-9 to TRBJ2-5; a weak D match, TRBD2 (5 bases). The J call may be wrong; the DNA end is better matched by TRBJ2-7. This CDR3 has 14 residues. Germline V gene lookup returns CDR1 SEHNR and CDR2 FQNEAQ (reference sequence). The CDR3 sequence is CASSLNSASYEQYF. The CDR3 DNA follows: TGTGCCAGCAGCTTGAATAGCGCCTCCTACGAGCAGTACTTC.

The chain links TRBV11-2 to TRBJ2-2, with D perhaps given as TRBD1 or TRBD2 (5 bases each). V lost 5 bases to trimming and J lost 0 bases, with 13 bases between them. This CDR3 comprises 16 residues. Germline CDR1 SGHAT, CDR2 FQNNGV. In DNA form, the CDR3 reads TGTGCCAGCAGCCCTCGGGGCAGGTCGAACACCGGGGAGCTGTTTTTT. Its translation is CASSPRGRSNTGELFF.

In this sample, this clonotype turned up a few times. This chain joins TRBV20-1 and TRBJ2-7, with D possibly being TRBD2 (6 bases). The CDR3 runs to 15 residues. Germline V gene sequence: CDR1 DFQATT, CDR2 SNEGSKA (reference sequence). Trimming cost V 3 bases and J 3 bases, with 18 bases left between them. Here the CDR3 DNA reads TGCAGTGCTAGTATGCTGCGGGGAGAGTACTACGAGCAGTACTTC. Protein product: CSASMLRGEYYEQYF.

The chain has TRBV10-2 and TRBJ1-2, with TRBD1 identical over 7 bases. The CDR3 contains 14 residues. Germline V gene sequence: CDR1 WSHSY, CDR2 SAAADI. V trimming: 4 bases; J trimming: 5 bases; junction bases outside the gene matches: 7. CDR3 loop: CASSVTGSGYGYTF. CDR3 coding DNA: TGCGCCAGCAGTGTGACAGGGAGTGGGTATGGCTACACCTTC.

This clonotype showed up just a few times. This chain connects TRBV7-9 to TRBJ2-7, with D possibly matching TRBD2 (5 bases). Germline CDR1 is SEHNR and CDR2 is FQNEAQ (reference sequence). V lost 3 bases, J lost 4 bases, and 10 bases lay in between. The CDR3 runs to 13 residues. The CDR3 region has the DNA TGTGCCAGCAGCTTTGGGGAGCCGTACGAGCAGTACTTC. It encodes CASSFGEPYEQYF. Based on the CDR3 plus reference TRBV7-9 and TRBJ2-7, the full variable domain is DTGVSQNPRHKITKRGQNVTFRCDPISEHNRLYWYRQTLGQGPEFLTYFQNEAQLEKSRLLSDRFSAERPKGSFSTLEIQRTEQGDSAMYLCASSFGEPYEQYFGPGTRLTVT.

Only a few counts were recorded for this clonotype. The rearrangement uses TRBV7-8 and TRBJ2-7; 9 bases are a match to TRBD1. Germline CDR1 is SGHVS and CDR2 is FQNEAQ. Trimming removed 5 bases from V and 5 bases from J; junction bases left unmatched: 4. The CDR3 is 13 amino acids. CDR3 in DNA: TGTGCCAGCAGCCGACAGGGGGGGAACGAGCAGTACTTC. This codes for CASSRQGGNEQYF.

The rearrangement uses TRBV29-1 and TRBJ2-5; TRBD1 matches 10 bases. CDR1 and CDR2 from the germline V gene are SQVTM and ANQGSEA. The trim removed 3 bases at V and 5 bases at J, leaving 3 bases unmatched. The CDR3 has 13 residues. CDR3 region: CSVDVDRGETQYF. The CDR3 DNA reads TGCAGCGTTGACGTGGACAGGGGGGAGACCCAGTACTTC.

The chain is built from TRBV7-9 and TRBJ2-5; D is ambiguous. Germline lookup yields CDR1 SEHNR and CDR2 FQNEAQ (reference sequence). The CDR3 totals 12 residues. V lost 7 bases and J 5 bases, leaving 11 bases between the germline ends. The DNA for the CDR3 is TGTGCCAGCACCCATCATCCGGAGACCCAGTACTTC. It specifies CASTHHPETQYF.

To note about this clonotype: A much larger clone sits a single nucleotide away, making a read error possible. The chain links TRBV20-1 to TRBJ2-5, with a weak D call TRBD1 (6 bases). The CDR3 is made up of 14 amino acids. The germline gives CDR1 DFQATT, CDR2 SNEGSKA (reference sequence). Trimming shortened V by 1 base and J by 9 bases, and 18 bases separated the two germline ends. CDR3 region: CSARGGRVSEAQYF. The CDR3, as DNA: TGCAGTGCTAGAGGGGGGCGTGTTTCGGAGGCCCAGTACTTC.

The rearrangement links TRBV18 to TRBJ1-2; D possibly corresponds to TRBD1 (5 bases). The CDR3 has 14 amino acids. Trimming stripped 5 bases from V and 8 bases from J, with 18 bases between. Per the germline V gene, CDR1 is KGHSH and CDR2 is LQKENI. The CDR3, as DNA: TGTGCCAGCTCAGAAGGGGCGCGGTTGTTCGGCTACACCTTC. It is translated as CASSEGARLFGYTF.

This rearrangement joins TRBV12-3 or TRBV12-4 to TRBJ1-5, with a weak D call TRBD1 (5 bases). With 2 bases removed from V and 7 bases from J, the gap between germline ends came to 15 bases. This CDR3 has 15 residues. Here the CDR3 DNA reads TGTGCCAGCAGTTTAACGCCTCGTCAGGGCCAGCCCCAGCATTTT. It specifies CASSLTPRQGQPQHF.

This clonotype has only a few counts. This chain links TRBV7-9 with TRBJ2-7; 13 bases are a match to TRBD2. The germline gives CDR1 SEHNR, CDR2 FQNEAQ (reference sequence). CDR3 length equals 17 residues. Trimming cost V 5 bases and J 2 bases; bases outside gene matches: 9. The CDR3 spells CASSPKRLAGGPYEQYF. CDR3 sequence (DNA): TGTGCCAGCAGCCCAAAGAGACTAGCGGGAGGACCCTACGAGCAGTACTTC.

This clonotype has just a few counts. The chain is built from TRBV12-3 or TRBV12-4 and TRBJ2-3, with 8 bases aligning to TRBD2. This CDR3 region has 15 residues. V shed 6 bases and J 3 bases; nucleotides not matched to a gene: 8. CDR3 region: CASRKPGGVTDTQYF. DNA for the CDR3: TGTGCCAGCAGAAAGCCCGGGGGGGTGACAGATACGCAGTATTTT.

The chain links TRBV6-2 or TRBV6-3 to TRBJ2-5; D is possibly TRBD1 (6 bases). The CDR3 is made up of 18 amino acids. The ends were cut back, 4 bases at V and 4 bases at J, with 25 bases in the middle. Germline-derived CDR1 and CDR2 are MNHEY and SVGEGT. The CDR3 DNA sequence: TGTGCCAGCAGTTCCCAAAGATCCTGGACAGAAAAGAGAGAGACCCAGTACTTC. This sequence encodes CASSSQRSWTEKRETQYF.

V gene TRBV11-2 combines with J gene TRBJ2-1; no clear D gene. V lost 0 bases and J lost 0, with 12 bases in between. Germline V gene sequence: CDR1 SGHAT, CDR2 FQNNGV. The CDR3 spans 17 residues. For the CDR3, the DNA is TGTGCCAGCAGCTTAGAGCGTCGTCAAAGCTCCTACAATGAGCAGTTCTTC. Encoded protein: CASSLERRQSSYNEQFF.

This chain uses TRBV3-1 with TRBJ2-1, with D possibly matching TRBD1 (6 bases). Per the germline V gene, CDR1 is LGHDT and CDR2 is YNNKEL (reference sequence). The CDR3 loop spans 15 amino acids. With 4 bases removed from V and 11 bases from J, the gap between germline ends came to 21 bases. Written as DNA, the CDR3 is TGTGCCAGCAGCCCTAGAGGGGGATATGGGAACAAGCAGTTCTTC. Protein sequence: CASSPRGGYGNKQFF.

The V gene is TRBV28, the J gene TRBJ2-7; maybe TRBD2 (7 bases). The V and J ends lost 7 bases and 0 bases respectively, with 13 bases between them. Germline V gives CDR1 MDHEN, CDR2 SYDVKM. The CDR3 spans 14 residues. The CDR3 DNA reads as TGTGCCAGCATTGGGGGGGCTGGCTCCTACGAGCAGTACTTC. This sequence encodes CASIGGAGSYEQYF.

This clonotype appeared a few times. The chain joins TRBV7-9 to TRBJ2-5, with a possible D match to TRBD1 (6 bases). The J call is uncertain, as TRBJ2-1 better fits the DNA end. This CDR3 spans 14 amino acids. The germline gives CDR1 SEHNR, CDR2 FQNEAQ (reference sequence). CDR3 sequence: CASSFVRGYNEQFF. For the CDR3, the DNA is TGTGCCAGCAGCTTCGTGAGGGGGTACAATGAGCAGTTCTTC.

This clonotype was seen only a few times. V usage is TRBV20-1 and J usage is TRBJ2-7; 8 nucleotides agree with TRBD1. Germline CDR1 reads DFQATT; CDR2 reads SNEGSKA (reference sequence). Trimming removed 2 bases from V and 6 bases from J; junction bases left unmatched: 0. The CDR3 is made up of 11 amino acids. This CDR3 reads CSARQGAEQYF. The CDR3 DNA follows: TGCAGTGCTAGACAGGGGGCCGAGCAGTACTTC.

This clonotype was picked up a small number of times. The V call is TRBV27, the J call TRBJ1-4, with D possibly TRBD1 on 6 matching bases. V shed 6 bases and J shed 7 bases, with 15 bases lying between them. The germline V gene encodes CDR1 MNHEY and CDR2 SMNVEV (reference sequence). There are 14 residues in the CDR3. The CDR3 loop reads CASSPPGAGEKLFF. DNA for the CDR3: TGTGCCAGCAGCCCACCGGGGGCAGGTGAAAAACTGTTTTTT.

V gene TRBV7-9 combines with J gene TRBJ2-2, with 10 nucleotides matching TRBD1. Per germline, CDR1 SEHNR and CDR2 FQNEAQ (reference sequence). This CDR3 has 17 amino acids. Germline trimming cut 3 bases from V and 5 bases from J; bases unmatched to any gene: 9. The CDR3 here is CASSFGKTGGWTGELFF. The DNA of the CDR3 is TGTGCCAGCAGCTTCGGAAAGACAGGGGGCTGGACCGGGGAGCTGTTTTTT.

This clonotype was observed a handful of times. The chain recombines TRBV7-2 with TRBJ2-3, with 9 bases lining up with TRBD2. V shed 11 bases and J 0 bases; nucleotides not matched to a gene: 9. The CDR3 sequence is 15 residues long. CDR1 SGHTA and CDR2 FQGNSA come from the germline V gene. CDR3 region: CALSLSGSSTDTQYF. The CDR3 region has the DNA TGTGCCCTATCCCTTAGCGGGAGCAGCACAGATACGCAGTATTTT.

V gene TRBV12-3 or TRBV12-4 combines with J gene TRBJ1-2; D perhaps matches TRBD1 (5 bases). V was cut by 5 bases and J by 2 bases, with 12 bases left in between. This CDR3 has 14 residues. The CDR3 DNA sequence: TGTGCCAGCAGTGCAGGGCGGTCCAACTATGGCTACACCTTC. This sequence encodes CASSAGRSNYGYTF.